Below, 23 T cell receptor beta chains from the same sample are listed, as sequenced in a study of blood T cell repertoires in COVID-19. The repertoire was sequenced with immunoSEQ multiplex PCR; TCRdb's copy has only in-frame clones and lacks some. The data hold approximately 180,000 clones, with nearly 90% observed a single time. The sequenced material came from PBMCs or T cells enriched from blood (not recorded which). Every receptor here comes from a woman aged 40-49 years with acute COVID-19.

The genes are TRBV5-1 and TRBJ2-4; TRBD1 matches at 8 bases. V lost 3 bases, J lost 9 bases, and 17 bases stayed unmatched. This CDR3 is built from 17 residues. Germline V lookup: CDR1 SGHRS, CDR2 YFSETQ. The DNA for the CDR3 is TGCGCCAGCAGCTCGGAGAGGACAGGGAGTAAGTGGGGCATTCAGTACTTC. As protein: CASSSERTGSKWGIQYF.

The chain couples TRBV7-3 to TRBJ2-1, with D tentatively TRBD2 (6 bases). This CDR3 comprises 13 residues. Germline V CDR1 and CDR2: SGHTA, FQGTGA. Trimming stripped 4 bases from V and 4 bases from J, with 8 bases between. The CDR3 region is CASSYSGYNEQFF. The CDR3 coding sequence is TGTGCCAGCAGCTATAGCGGTTACAATGAGCAGTTCTTC.

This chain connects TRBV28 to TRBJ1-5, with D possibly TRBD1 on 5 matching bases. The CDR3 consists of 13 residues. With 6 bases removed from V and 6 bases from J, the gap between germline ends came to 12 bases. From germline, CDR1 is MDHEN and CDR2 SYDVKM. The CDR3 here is CASRAQGVQPQHF. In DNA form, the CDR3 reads TGTGCCAGCAGAGCACAAGGGGTTCAGCCCCAGCATTTT.

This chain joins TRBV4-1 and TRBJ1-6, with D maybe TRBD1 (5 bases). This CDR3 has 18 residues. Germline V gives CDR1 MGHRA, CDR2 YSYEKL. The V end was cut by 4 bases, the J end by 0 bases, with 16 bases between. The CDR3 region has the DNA TGCGCCAGCAGCCGGGGGGGAGCCCGAAGCTCCTATAATTCACCCCTCCACTTT. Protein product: CASSRGGARSSYNSPLHF.

The CDR3 protein is CASSTGGGVAGELFF. CDR3 bases: TGTGCCAGTAGTACAGGGGGCGGAGTTGCCGGGGAGCTGTTTTTT. The chain is built from TRBV19 and TRBJ2-2; TRBD1 matches at 8 bases. Germline-derived CDR1 and CDR2 are LNHDA and SQIVND (reference sequence). The CDR3 has 15 residues. Trimming cost V 4 bases and J 6 bases; bases outside gene matches: 7. The full variable domain, completed using reference TRBV19 and TRBJ2-2, is DGGITQSPKYLFRKEGQNVTLSCEQNLNHDAMYWYRQDPGQGLRLIYYSQIVNDFQKGDIAEGYSVSREKKESFPLTVTSAQKNPTAFYLCASSTGGGVAGELFFGEGSRLTVL.

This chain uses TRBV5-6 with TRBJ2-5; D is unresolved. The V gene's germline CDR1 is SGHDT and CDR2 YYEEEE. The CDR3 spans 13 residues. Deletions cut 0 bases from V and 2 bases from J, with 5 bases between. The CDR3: CASSLAVQETQYF. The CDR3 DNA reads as TGTGCCAGCAGCTTGGCCGTACAAGAGACCCAGTACTTC.

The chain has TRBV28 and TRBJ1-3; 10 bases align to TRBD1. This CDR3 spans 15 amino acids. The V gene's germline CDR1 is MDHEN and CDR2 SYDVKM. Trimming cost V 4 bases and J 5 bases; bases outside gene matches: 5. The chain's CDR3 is CASSSPGQGRNTIYF. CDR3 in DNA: TGTGCCAGCAGTTCACCGGGACAGGGGAGAAACACCATATATTTT.

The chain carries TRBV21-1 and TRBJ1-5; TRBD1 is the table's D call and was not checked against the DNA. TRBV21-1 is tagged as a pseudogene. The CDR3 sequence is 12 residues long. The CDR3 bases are TGTGCCAGCATAGGGGCGAGACAGCCCCAGCATTTT. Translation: CASIGARQPQHF.

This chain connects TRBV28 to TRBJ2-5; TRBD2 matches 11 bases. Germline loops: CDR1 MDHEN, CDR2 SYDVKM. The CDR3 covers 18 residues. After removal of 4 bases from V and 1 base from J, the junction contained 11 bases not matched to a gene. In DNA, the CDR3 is TGTGCCAGCAGTTCGCCTAGCGGGGGGAGCCTCTCCCAAGAGACCCAGTACTTC. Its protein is CASSSPSGGSLSQETQYF.

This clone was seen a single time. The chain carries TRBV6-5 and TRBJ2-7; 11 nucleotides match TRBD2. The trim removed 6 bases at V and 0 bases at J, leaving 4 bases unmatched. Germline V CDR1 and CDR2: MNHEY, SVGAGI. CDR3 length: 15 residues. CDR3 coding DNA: TGTGCCAGCAGGGGAACTAGCGGGGGCTCCTACGAGCAGTACTTC. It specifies CASRGTSGGSYEQYF.

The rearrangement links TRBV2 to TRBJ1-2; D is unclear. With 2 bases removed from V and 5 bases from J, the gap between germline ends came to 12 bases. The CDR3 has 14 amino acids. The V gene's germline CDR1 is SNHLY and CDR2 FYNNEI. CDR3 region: CASSEKRAAYGYTF. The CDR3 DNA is TGTGCCAGCAGTGAAAAGCGGGCTGCTTATGGCTACACCTTC. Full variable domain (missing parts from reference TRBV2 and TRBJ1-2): EPEVTQTPSHQVTQMGQEVILRCVPISNHLYFYWYRQILGQKVEFLVSFYNNEISEKSEIFDDQFSVERPDGSNFTLKIRSTKLEDSAMYFCASSEKRAAYGYTFGSGTRLTVV.

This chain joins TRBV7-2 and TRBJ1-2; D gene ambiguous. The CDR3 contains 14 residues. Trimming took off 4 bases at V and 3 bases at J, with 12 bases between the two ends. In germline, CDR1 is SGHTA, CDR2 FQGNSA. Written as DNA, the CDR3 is TGTGCCAGCAGCTACCGTGGCCCCGACTATGGCTACACCTTC. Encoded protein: CASSYRGPDYGYTF.

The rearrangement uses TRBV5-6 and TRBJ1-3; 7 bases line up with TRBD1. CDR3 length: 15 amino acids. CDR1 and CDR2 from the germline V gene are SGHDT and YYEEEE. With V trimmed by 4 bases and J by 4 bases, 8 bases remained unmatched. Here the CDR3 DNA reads TGTGCCAGCAGCCCAGCAGGGGGTTTAGGAAACACCATATATTTT. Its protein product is CASSPAGGLGNTIYF.

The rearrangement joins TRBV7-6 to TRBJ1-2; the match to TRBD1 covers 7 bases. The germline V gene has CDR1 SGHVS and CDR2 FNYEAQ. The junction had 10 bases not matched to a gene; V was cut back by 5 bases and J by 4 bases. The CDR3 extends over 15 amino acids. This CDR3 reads CASSPQPGQTYGYTF. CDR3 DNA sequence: TGTGCCAGCAGCCCTCAACCGGGACAGACCTATGGCTACACCTTC. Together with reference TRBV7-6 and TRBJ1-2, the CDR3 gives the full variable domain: GAGVSQSPRYKVTKRGQDVALRCDPISGHVSLYWYRQALGQGPEFLTYFNYEAQQDKSGLPNDRFSAERPEGSISTLTIQRTEQRDSAMYRCASSPQPGQTYGYTFGSGTRLTVV.

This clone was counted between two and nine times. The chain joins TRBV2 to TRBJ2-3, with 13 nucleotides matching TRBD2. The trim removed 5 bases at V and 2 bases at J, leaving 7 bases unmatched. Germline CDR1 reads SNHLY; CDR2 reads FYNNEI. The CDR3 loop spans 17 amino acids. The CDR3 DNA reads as TGTGCCAGCAGTCCCAGACTAGCGGGGGGCCCCACAGATACGCAGTATTTT. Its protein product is CASSPRLAGGPTDTQYF.

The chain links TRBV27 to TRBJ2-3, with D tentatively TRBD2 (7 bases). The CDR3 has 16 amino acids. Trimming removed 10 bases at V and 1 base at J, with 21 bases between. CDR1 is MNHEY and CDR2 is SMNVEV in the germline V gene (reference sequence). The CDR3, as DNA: TGTGCCACCGAGTCCCCGGAGGGGGGGGGCACAGATACGCAGTATTTT. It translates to CATESPEGGGTDTQYF.

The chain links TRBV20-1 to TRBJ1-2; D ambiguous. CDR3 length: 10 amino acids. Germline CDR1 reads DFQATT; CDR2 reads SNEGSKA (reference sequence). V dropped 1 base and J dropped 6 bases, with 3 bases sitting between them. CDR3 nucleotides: TGCAGTGCTAGAGTTAATGGCTACACCTTC. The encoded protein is CSARVNGYTF.

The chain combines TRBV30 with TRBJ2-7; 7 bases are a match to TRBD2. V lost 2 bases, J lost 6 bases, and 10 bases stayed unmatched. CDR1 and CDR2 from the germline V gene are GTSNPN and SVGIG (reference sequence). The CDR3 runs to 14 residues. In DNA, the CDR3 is TGTGCCTGGAGTAGGTGGGAGGGCCGGGGCGAGCAGTACTTC. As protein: CAWSRWEGRGEQYF.

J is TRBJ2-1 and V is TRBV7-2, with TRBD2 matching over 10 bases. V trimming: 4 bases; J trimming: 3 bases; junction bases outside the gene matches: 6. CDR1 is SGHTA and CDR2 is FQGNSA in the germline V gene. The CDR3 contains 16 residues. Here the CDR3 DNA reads TGTGCCAGCAGCTCGGCCGGGACTAGCGACTACAATGAGCAGTTCTTC. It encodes CASSSAGTSDYNEQFF.

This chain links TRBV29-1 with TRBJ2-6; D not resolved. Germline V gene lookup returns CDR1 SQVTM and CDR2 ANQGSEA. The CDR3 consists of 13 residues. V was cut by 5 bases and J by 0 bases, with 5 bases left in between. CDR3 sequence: CSVRSSGANVLTF. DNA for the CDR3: TGCAGCGTTCGGTCCTCTGGGGCCAACGTCCTGACTTTC.

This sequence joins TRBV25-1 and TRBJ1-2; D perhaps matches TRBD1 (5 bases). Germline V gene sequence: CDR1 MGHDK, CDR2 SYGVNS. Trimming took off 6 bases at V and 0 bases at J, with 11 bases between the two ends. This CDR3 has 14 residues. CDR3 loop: CASRAQGTNYGYTF. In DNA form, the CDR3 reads TGTGCCAGCAGGGCCCAGGGAACTAACTATGGCTACACCTTC.

CDR3 nucleotide sequence: TGTGCCAGCAGCGTAGGGGACCGGACAGACTACGAGCAGTACTTC. It codes for CASSVGDRTDYEQYF. The chain employs TRBV9 and TRBJ2-7; perhaps TRBD1 as D (6 bases). Trimming pared 0 bases from V and 3 bases from J, leaving 13 bases between. Germline V lookup: CDR1 SGDLS, CDR2 YYNGEE. The CDR3 has 15 amino acids.

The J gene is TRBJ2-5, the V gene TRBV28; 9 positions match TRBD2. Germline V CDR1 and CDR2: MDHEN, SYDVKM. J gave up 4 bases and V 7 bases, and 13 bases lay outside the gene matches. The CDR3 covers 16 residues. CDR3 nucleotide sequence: TGTGCCAGCACCAATACTGGGCGGGGGGGCTCAGAGACCCAGTACTTC. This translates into CASTNTGRGGSETQYF.